The 26 T cell receptor beta chains below come from one sample, sequenced in a study of shared clonotypes between healthy human individuals. Produced via immunoSEQ multiplex PCR; TCRdb's table is partial and in-frame only. The table shows 550,000 to 800,000 clones, with 90% occurring only once. Sequencing was done on a sample of memory CD8+ T cells from PBMCs. Sample subset: CD45RO+ cells pooled with CCR7-negative TemRA cells. The source is a man in his late teens or twenties in good health. Some clones in this sample may be carry-over from other donors' samples.

The chain couples TRBV4-1 to TRBJ2-7; D perhaps matches TRBD1 (5 bases). The CDR3 length is 15 residues. The V and J ends lost 4 bases and 2 bases respectively, with 15 bases between them. Germline V CDR1 and CDR2: MGHRA, YSYEKL. The CDR3 DNA follows: TGCGCCAGCAGCCCCAGGGATACCAATACCTACGAGCAGTACTTC. Residues: CASSPRDTNTYEQYF.

The chain links TRBV5-1 to TRBJ1-1; no firm D call. V shed 2 bases and J shed 1 base, with 15 bases lying between them. Germline values: CDR1 SGHRS, CDR2 YFSETQ. The length of the CDR3 is 16 residues. CDR3 protein: CASSFLLTGSNTEAFF. The CDR3 DNA reads TGCGCCAGCAGCTTCTTACTGACGGGCTCGAACACTGAAGCTTTCTTT.

This clone was seen ten or more times. The chain is built from TRBV7-9 and TRBJ2-1; 11 nucleotides align to TRBD1. The CDR3 runs 15 residues. Trimming removed 4 bases from V and 8 bases from J; junction bases left unmatched: 7. From germline, CDR1 is SEHNR and CDR2 FQNEAQ (reference sequence). The CDR3 region has the DNA TGTGCCAGCAGCTCGCGGGACAGGGGGAGCTATGAGCAGTTCTTC. It encodes CASSSRDRGSYEQFF. Filled out from reference TRBV7-9 and TRBJ2-1, the complete variable domain reads DTGVSQNPRHKITKRGQNVTFRCDPISEHNRLYWYRQTLGQGPEFLTYFQNEAQLEKSRLLSDRFSAERPKGSFSTLEIQRTEQGDSAMYLCASSSRDRGSYEQFFGPGTRLTVL.

Written as DNA, the CDR3 is TGTGCCAGCAGTTCTTCTACCGGGGACAGGGGATTTATTGGTGAGCAGTTCTTC. Residues: CASSSSTGDRGFIGEQFF. The chain employs TRBV27 and TRBJ2-1, with TRBD1 matching 10 bases. The CDR3 extends over 18 amino acids. V lost 4 bases and J lost 9; bases outside the gene matches: 18. In germline, CDR1 is MNHEY, CDR2 SMNVEV (reference sequence).

This clone has a handful of counts. J is TRBJ1-5 and V is TRBV28; unclear D gene. The germline gives CDR1 MDHEN, CDR2 SYDVKM. Trimming stripped 5 bases from V and 9 bases from J, with 8 bases between. This CDR3 is built from 11 residues. The CDR3 loop is CASSPSSPQHF. CDR3 bases: TGTGCCAGCAGTCCCTCCTCGCCCCAGCATTTT.

This clone was detected once. The chain employs TRBV28 and TRBJ2-7; 9 positions agree with TRBD2. In germline, CDR1 is MDHEN, CDR2 SYDVKM. Germline trimming cut 5 bases from V and 2 bases from J; bases unmatched to any gene: 10. The CDR3 covers 16 residues. In DNA, the CDR3 is TGTGCCAGCAGTCCAGTCCCGGGACTAGCCACCTACGAGCAGTACTTC. Its translation: CASSPVPGLATYEQYF.

The chain links TRBV28 to TRBJ1-5; TRBD1 matches at 7 bases. The CDR3 is made up of 14 amino acids. Trimming cost V 4 bases and J 4 bases; bases outside gene matches: 4. The germline CDR1 and CDR2 sequences are MDHEN and SYDVKM. The CDR3 sequence is CASSSTGWNQPQHF. CDR3 in DNA: TGTGCCAGCAGTTCGACAGGGTGGAATCAGCCCCAGCATTTT.

The chain couples TRBV7-8 to TRBJ1-1; 8 bases fit TRBD1. Germline CDR1 reads SGHVS; CDR2 reads FQNEAQ. The CDR3 extends over 16 amino acids. Trimming removed 2 bases from V and 1 base from J; junction bases left unmatched: 6. CDR3 nucleotide sequence: TGTGCCAGCAGCTTATCCATGGGGACAGGGAACACTGAAGCTTTCTTT. Its protein is CASSLSMGTGNTEAFF.

The chain employs TRBV5-6 and TRBJ2-7; 7 bases agree with TRBD1. The trim removed 4 bases at V and 1 base at J, leaving 5 bases unmatched. CDR3 size: 14 residues. CDR1 SGHDT and CDR2 YYEEEE come from the germline V gene. The CDR3, as DNA: TGTGCCAGCAGCGTGGGACAGCTATCCTACGAGCAGTACTTC. Translated: CASSVGQLSYEQYF.

V gene TRBV27 combines with J gene TRBJ2-1; 7 nucleotides match TRBD2. V was pared by 4 bases and J by 9 bases, with 18 bases of the junction left unmatched. Looked up from germline, CDR1 is MNHEY and CDR2 is SMNVEV (reference sequence). This CDR3 region has 17 residues. The CDR3 sequence is CASSWPPGSGRWGEQFF. The CDR3 nucleotides read TGTGCCAGCAGTTGGCCCCCGGGTAGCGGGCGTTGGGGTGAGCAGTTCTTC.

The chain is built from TRBV4-2 and TRBJ2-1; TRBD2 matches 8 bases. CDR3 length: 13 amino acids. Germline V gene data show CDR1 as LGHNA and CDR2 as YNFKEQ. The V gene end was trimmed by 7 bases and the J gene end by 9 bases; junction bases not matched to a gene: 8. The CDR3 here is CASTPGLDTEQFF. CDR3 nucleotides: TGTGCCAGCACCCCGGGACTAGATACTGAGCAGTTCTTC.

This clone was detected only once. The chain's CDR3 is CASSYERGGPQHF. The CDR3 bases are TGTGCCAGCAGCTACGAGAGAGGGGGGCCCCAGCATTTT. The V call is TRBV13, the J call TRBJ1-5; weak D call: TRBD1 (6 bases). Germline V gene lookup returns CDR1 PRHDT and CDR2 FYEKMQ (reference sequence). V gave up 4 bases and J gave up 9 bases, with 13 bases separating them. This CDR3 spans 13 amino acids.

CDR3 residues: CASNPVLGGNYGYTF. The CDR3 nucleotides are TGTGCCAGCAATCCCGTGTTAGGGGGCAACTATGGCTACACCTTC. The chain has TRBV9 and TRBJ1-2, with 7 bases matching TRBD1. The germline V gene encodes CDR1 SGDLS and CDR2 YYNGEE. Losses at the gene ends were 6 bases for V and 2 bases for J; bases not matched to a gene: 10. The CDR3 covers 15 residues. Drawing the rest from reference TRBV9 and TRBJ1-2, the complete variable domain is DSGVTQTPKHLITATGQRVTLRCSPRSGDLSVYWYQQSLDQGLQFLIQYYNGEERAKGNILERFSAQQFPDLHSELNLSSLELGDSALYFCASNPVLGGNYGYTFGSGTRLTVV.

This chain links TRBV9 with TRBJ1-5; D not certain. Germline CDR1 reads SGDLS; CDR2 reads YYNGEE. The CDR3 has 14 amino acids. V was cut by 0 bases and J by 1 base, with 5 bases left in between. CDR3 loop: CASSVEASNQPQHF. For the CDR3, the DNA is TGTGCCAGCAGCGTAGAAGCCAGCAATCAGCCCCAGCATTTT.

The chain carries TRBV10-3 and TRBJ2-7; 9 bases line up with TRBD1. The CDR3 is 15 amino acids. V was clipped by 3 bases and J by 3 bases; unmatched bases: 6. The germline CDR1 and CDR2 sequences are ENHRY and SYGVKD. The chain's CDR3 is CAISDRGTGNYEQYF. In DNA, the CDR3 is TGTGCCATCAGTGACCGAGGGACAGGGAACTACGAGCAGTACTTC.

J is TRBJ1-5 and V is TRBV7-9; no clear D gene. The CDR3 covers 16 residues. Germline loops: CDR1 SEHNR, CDR2 FQNEAQ (reference sequence). V lost 1 base and J lost 4, with 14 bases in between. The DNA for the CDR3 is TGTGCCAGCAGCTTAGGGTCCGGGCCCCTTAATCAGCCCCAGCATTTT. This translates into CASSLGSGPLNQPQHF.

This clone was observed once. The sample has other DNA sequences that encode this CDR3 too. The chain uses TRBV7-9 and TRBJ2-5; TRBD1 aligns across 8 bases. The CDR3 loop spans 14 amino acids. Per the germline V gene, CDR1 is SEHNR and CDR2 is FQNEAQ (reference sequence). V trimming: 5 bases; J trimming: 5 bases; junction bases outside the gene matches: 7. The DNA of the CDR3 is TGTGCCAGCAGCCCACGGACAGGGTGGGAGACCCAGTACTTC. Translation gives CASSPRTGWETQYF.

The V gene is TRBV5-4, the J gene TRBJ2-7; TRBD1 or TRBD2 may be the D gene (7 bases each). The V gene lost 4 bases and the J gene lost 2 bases, with 13 bases spanning the gap. The CDR3 runs to 14 residues. In germline, CDR1 is SGHNT, CDR2 YYREEE (reference sequence). CDR3 nucleotides: TGTGCCAGCAGCGGGAGGGGGCCTCCCTACGAGCAGTACTTC. Its protein is CASSGRGPPYEQYF.

The chain employs TRBV5-1 and TRBJ2-2; D remains ambiguous. V was shortened by 1 base and J by 9 bases, with 7 bases between the two germline ends. This CDR3 is built from 12 residues. The V gene's germline CDR1 is SGHRS and CDR2 YFSETQ. CDR3 in amino acids: CASSLKEWELFF. CDR3 in DNA: TGCGCCAGCAGCTTGAAGGAGTGGGAGCTGTTTTTT. Complete variable domain (other parts from reference TRBV5-1 and TRBJ2-2): KAGVTQTPRYLIKTRGQQVTLSCSPISGHRSVSWYQQTPGQGLQFLFEYFSETQRNKGNFPGRFSGRQFSNSRSEMNVSTLELGDSALYLCASSLKEWELFFGEGSRLTVL.

The table lists this clone with a few counts. This rearrangement joins TRBV7-2 to TRBJ2-1; 12 bases are a match to TRBD2. Trimming took 5 bases from V and 7 from J; bases not matched to a gene: 9. CDR3 size: 16 residues. CDR1 and CDR2 (germline): SGHTA, FQGNSA. CDR3 sequence: CASSQGPGLAGNEQFF. For the CDR3, the DNA is TGTGCCAGCAGCCAAGGTCCAGGACTAGCGGGGAATGAGCAGTTCTTC.

The chain has TRBV7-6 and TRBJ2-7; D may match TRBD1 or TRBD2 (5 bases each). Trimming removed 1 base at V and 5 bases at J, with 18 bases between. From germline, CDR1 is SGHVS and CDR2 FNYEAQ. This CDR3 comprises 16 residues. CDR3: CASSLVGRRGTDEQYF. CDR3 bases: TGTGCCAGCAGCTTAGTGGGGAGACGGGGCACGGACGAGCAGTACTTC.

The rearrangement links TRBV5-1 to TRBJ2-3, with D possibly being TRBD1 or TRBD2 (5 bases each). In germline, CDR1 is SGHRS, CDR2 YFSETQ. V was clipped by 0 bases and J by 0 bases, with 14 bases between them. The CDR3 is 17 residues long. In DNA form, the CDR3 reads TGCGCCAGCAGCTTGGGGGACCGATCCCTGAGCACAGATACGCAGTATTTT. Protein sequence: CASSLGDRSLSTDTQYF.

The rearrangement uses TRBV27 and TRBJ2-7; no reliable D call. In germline, CDR1 is MNHEY, CDR2 SMNVEV (reference sequence). The CDR3 is made up of 13 amino acids. V was clipped by 6 bases and J by 3 bases, with 12 bases between them. CDR3 sequence (DNA): TGTGCCAGCAGCTCCTCGACGGACTACGAGCAGTACTTC. It yields the protein CASSSSTDYEQYF.

This sequence joins TRBV10-2 and TRBJ2-7; TRBD1 matches 9 bases. Trimming cost V 5 bases and J 5 bases; bases outside gene matches: 7. The CDR3 loop spans 14 amino acids. Per the germline V gene, CDR1 is WSHSY and CDR2 is SAAADI. The CDR3 is CASSKRDRAHEQYF. CDR3 in DNA: TGCGCCAGCAGTAAGCGGGACAGGGCCCACGAGCAGTACTTC.

This sequence joins TRBV11-2 and TRBJ2-7, with TRBD2 identical over 7 bases. J gave up 0 bases and V 5 bases, and 4 bases lay outside the gene matches. This CDR3 spans 14 amino acids. Looked up from germline, CDR1 is SGHAT and CDR2 is FQNNGV. In DNA form, the CDR3 reads TGTGCCAGCAGCCGGACTAGTGACTCCTACGAGCAGTACTTC. This encodes CASSRTSDSYEQYF.

The sample holds a few counts of this clone. The CDR3 region is CASSLEGAEAFF. CDR3 bases: TGTGCCAGCAGCTTAGAGGGCGCTGAAGCTTTCTTT. This chain links TRBV7-9 with TRBJ1-1; D unresolved. Looked up from germline, CDR1 is SEHNR and CDR2 is FQNEAQ (reference sequence). The CDR3 loop spans 12 amino acids. Between the trimmed V and J ends, which lost 1 base and 6 bases, there was a span of 6 bases.